The present entry profiles one T cell receptor (beta chain) with its context. The antigen is unknown. Running of the v3.0 immunoSEQ assay took place at survey level. Measured with immunoSEQ multiplex PCR; TCRdb has only the in-frame clones, and not every one. The table lists about 25,000 clones, around 80% of them singletons. The CDR3 covers 15 residues. V shed 0 bases and J shed 5 bases, with 13 bases lying between them. CDR1 is MGHRA, CDR2 YSYEKL, per germline. These data originate in a study of long-term antiretroviral therapy in people with HIV. Study results and caveats: Upon ART, diversity increased but remained lower than transplant donor controls. Clones showing expansion before ART dominated the repertoire at all time points.

The sequences come from unsorted PBMCs, collected 3 years after starting antiretroviral therapy. V and J are TRBV4-1 and TRBJ2-5, with D hard to call. The origin of this receptor is a man younger than 35 with HIV. This CDR3 is CASSQDEGLWETQYF. CDR3 nucleotides: TGCGCCAGCAGCCAAGATGAAGGTTTGTGGGAGACCCAGTACTTC.